A selection of T cell receptor beta chains follows, all from one sample in a study of neoadjuvant anti-PD-1 for oral cavity cancer. Using immunoSEQ multiplex PCR, the repertoire was profiled, and TCRdb retains in-frame clones only, with some absent. The table has about 80,000 clones, approximately 80% seen once. The material was PBMCs, obtained before nivolumab (anti-PD-1) treatment. These receptors were taken from a person between 35 and 79 years old with oral cavity squamous cell carcinoma. Each CDR3 is given with its conserved first and last residue. The order of the fields is D gene, CDR3 length, J gene, V gene, clone size, CDR3 protein, CDR3 DNA. D genes are given only for firm matches. Part of the rows lack a size; the others show once, few, many or a class for expanded clones.

d_gene: NA; len: 16; j_gene: TRBJ2-1; v_gene: TRBV30; abundance: once; CDR3aa: CAWRRPGGPRNNEQFF; CDR3nt: TGTGCCTGGAGGCGGCCCGGGGGGCCAAGAAACAATGAGCAGTTCTTC
d_gene: TRBD1; len: 14; j_gene: TRBJ1-2; v_gene: TRBV27; abundance: NA; CDR3aa: CASSPSSGGYGYTF; CDR3nt: TGTGCCAGCAGTCCCTCTTCAGGGGGCTATGGCTACACCTTC
d_gene: TRBD2; len: 16; j_gene: TRBJ2-7; v_gene: TRBV30; abundance: NA; CDR3aa: CAWSTRASGTSYEQYF; CDR3nt: TGTGCCTGGAGTACTCGTGCTAGCGGGACCTCCTACGAGCAGTACTTC
d_gene: TRBD1; len: 15; j_gene: TRBJ1-4; v_gene: TRBV2; abundance: NA; CDR3aa: CASSLTGTGDEKLFF; CDR3nt: TGTGCCAGCAGTCTAACCGGGACAGGGGATGAAAAACTGTTTTTT
d_gene: NA; len: 16; j_gene: TRBJ2-5; v_gene: TRBV7-8; abundance: once; CDR3aa: CASSLDSPGGQETQYF; CDR3nt: TGTGCCAGCAGCCTTGACAGCCCCGGGGGACAAGAGACCCAGTACTTC
d_gene: NA; len: 12; j_gene: TRBJ2-1; v_gene: TRBV25-1; abundance: NA; CDR3aa: CASSSGSVEQFF; CDR3nt: TGTGCCAGCAGTTCGGGATCCGTTGAGCAGTTCTTC
d_gene: NA; len: 15; j_gene: TRBJ2-5; v_gene: TRBV7-2; abundance: NA; CDR3aa: CASSPWDSPQGTQYF; CDR3nt: TGTGCCAGCAGCCCGTGGGACTCGCCGCAAGGGACCCAGTACTTC
d_gene: TRBD2; len: 15; j_gene: TRBJ2-2; v_gene: TRBV25-1; abundance: few; CDR3aa: CASSEFRGRAGELFF; CDR3nt: TGTGCCAGCAGTGAATTTCGCGGGAGGGCCGGGGAGCTGTTTTTT
d_gene: NA; len: 15; j_gene: TRBJ1-1; v_gene: TRBV11-1; abundance: few; CDR3aa: CASSLAPQQNTEAFF; CDR3nt: TGTGCCAGCAGCTTAGCGCCACAGCAGAACACTGAAGCTTTCTTT
d_gene: NA; len: 12; j_gene: TRBJ2-1; v_gene: TRBV29-1; abundance: NA; CDR3aa: CSVEDLGNEQFF; CDR3nt: TGCAGCGTTGAGGATTTGGGCAATGAGCAGTTCTTC
d_gene: NA; len: 14; j_gene: TRBJ2-7; v_gene: TRBV5-1; abundance: NA; CDR3aa: CASRDTGQTYEQYF; CDR3nt: TGCGCCAGCAGGGATACGGGGCAGACCTACGAGCAGTACTTC
d_gene: TRBD2; len: 14; j_gene: TRBJ2-1; v_gene: TRBV6-6; abundance: NA; CDR3aa: CASIRTSGRGEQFF; CDR3nt: TGTGCCAGCATCCGGACTAGCGGGAGGGGTGAGCAGTTCTTC
d_gene: TRBD2; len: 14; j_gene: TRBJ2-7; v_gene: TRBV5-6; abundance: NA; CDR3aa: CASSLTAGTYEQYF; CDR3nt: TGTGCCAGCAGCTTGACAGCGGGGACCTACGAGCAGTACTTC
d_gene: TRBD2; len: 14; j_gene: TRBJ2-7; v_gene: TRBV27; abundance: NA; CDR3aa: CASTSSGSSYEQYF; CDR3nt: TGTGCCAGCACTTCTAGCGGGAGCTCCTACGAGCAGTACTTC
d_gene: TRBD2; len: 16; j_gene: TRBJ2-1; v_gene: TRBV6-5; abundance: NA; CDR3aa: CASSYQLAGRYNEQFF; CDR3nt: TGTGCCAGCAGTTACCAACTAGCGGGGAGGTACAATGAGCAGTTCTTC
d_gene: NA; len: 14; j_gene: TRBJ1-2; v_gene: TRBV27; abundance: few; CDR3aa: CASSTSTGSYGYTF; CDR3nt: NA
d_gene: TRBD1; len: 15; j_gene: TRBJ1-4; v_gene: TRBV11-2; abundance: once; CDR3aa: CASSLAGQTNEKLFF; CDR3nt: TGTGCCAGCAGCTTAGCGGGACAGACTAATGAAAAACTGTTTTTT
d_gene: TRBD2; len: 15; j_gene: TRBJ2-1; v_gene: TRBV7-3; abundance: once; CDR3aa: CASSPRTGGPNEQFF; CDR3nt: TGTGCCAGCAGCCCCCGCACGGGAGGGCCCAATGAGCAGTTCTTC
d_gene: TRBD2; len: 13; j_gene: TRBJ2-5; v_gene: TRBV6-5; abundance: NA; CDR3aa: CASSYSREGTQYF; CDR3nt: TGTGCCAGCAGTTACTCGAGGGAGGGGACCCAGTACTTC
d_gene: NA; len: 13; j_gene: TRBJ2-5; v_gene: TRBV10-1; abundance: few; CDR3aa: CASSESGRETQYF; CDR3nt: TGCGCCAGCAGCGAGTCAGGACGAGAGACCCAGTACTTC
d_gene: NA; len: 13; j_gene: TRBJ1-1; v_gene: TRBV7-8; abundance: NA; CDR3aa: CASSMIQGTEAFF; CDR3nt: TGTGCCAGCAGCATGATCCAGGGAACTGAAGCTTTCTTT
d_gene: NA; len: 14; j_gene: TRBJ1-4; v_gene: TRBV28; abundance: NA; CDR3aa: CASSLTLGSEKLFF; CDR3nt: TGTGCCAGCAGTTTGACACTTGGAAGTGAAAAACTGTTTTTT
d_gene: NA; len: 14; j_gene: TRBJ2-1; v_gene: TRBV9; abundance: NA; CDR3aa: CASSVGSSVYEQFF; CDR3nt: TGTGCCAGCAGCGTAGGGAGCTCAGTTTATGAGCAGTTCTTC
d_gene: TRBD2; len: 17; j_gene: TRBJ2-3; v_gene: TRBV27; abundance: few; CDR3aa: CASSSTRLAGVPDTQYF; CDR3nt: TGTGCCAGCAGTTCGACCCGACTAGCGGGAGTGCCAGATACGCAGTATTTT
d_gene: NA; len: 15; j_gene: TRBJ1-1; v_gene: TRBV25-1; abundance: once; CDR3aa: CASSISALGTTEAFF; CDR3nt: TGTGCCAGCAGTATCTCAGCGCTGGGGACCACTGAAGCTTTCTTT
d_gene: TRBD1; len: 15; j_gene: TRBJ2-7; v_gene: TRBV9; abundance: NA; CDR3aa: CASSPRTGTSYEQYF; CDR3nt: TGTGCCAGCAGCCCTCGGACAGGGACGAGCTACGAGCAGTACTTC
d_gene: TRBD2; len: 12; j_gene: TRBJ2-1; v_gene: TRBV5-1; abundance: NA; CDR3aa: CASSLVGGEQFF; CDR3nt: TGCGCCAGCAGCTTGGTGGGAGGGGAGCAGTTCTTC
d_gene: NA; len: 15; j_gene: TRBJ2-7; v_gene: TRBV6-1; abundance: NA; CDR3aa: CASRLTGIMDYEQYF; CDR3nt: TGTGCCAGCAGACTCACAGGGATAATGGACTACGAGCAGTACTTC
d_gene: TRBD1; len: 16; j_gene: TRBJ2-7; v_gene: TRBV7-9; abundance: NA; CDR3aa: CASSPLWTGGTYEQYF; CDR3nt: TGTGCCAGCAGCCCACTCTGGACAGGGGGGACCTACGAGCAGTACTTC
d_gene: NA; len: 13; j_gene: TRBJ2-5; v_gene: TRBV5-1; abundance: NA; CDR3aa: CASSLGQQETQYF; CDR3nt: TGCGCCAGCAGCTTGGGGCAGCAAGAGACCCAGTACTTC